This TCR beta chain came from a study of cytomegalovirus exposure and HLA in healthy donors. This clone has more than one count but fewer than ten. Its antigen remains unidentified. Researchers ran the PCR with 60 Vbeta and 13 Jbeta primers. Clones were sequenced by immunoSEQ multiplex PCR, and TCRdb holds only the in-frame ones, with some missing. The table lists 75,000 to 90,000 clones, roughly a tenth of them singletons. Study results and caveats: HLA alleles showed associations with 16,951 TCR beta sequences in a later analysis, at a 0.05 false discovery rate. It was taken for granted in presence/absence analyses that sequencing depth across donors was roughly uniform.

The clonotype comes from a man in his sixties in good health and CMV-seropositive. Material for sequencing was PBMCs.

The CDR3 coding sequence is TGTGCCATCGGTGGGGGAGCGGGGGGGCCCCAGACCCAGTACTTC. Its translation: CAIGGGAGGPQTQYF. V usage is TRBV10-3 and J usage is TRBJ2-5; 10 bases are a match to TRBD2. Looked up from germline, CDR1 is ENHRY and CDR2 is SYGVKD. V gave up 8 bases and J gave up 6 bases; unmatched junction bases: 12. The CDR3 contains 15 residues.